The 11 T cell receptor beta chains below come from one sample, sequenced in a study of blood T cells in healthy people across ages. For the second PCR, which ran for about 6 to 12 cycles, a sample-barcoded 5' primer and a J-beta primer mix were used. TCRdb reprocessed the 5' RACE reads via MiXCR and lists one record per CDR3 protein. In the table there are 660,000 or so distinct CDR3 sequences, 58% of which are singletons. The sample taken for sequencing was blood. Receptors were obtained from a man aged 55-75 years in good health.

The V call is TRBV7-9, the J call TRBJ1-4; D possibly corresponds to TRBD1 (6 bases). CDR1 and CDR2 from the germline V gene are SEHNR and FQNEAQ (reference sequence). The CDR3 length is 15 residues. V was clipped by 5 bases and J by 0 bases, with 10 bases between them. The CDR3 reads CASSPHRATNEKLFF. The DNA for the CDR3 is TGTGCCAGCAGCCCCCACAGGGCAACTAATGAAAAACTGTTTTTT.

This clonotype was seen more than once but under ten times. The chain is built from TRBV6-5 and TRBJ2-7, with D maybe TRBD1 (5 bases). CDR3 size: 13 residues. CDR1 MNHEY and CDR2 SVGAGI come from the germline V gene. The V end lost 7 bases, the J end lost 6 bases, and 16 bases lay between the germline ends. The CDR3: CASKRKGYLEQYF. CDR3 nucleotides: TGTGCCAGCAAAAGAAAGGGGTACCTCGAGCAGTACTTC.

This chain joins TRBV28 and TRBJ2-5, with a weak D call TRBD2 (6 bases). Trimming removed 5 bases at V and 9 bases at J, with 19 bases between. The CDR3 runs to 14 residues. Germline V gene sequence: CDR1 MDHEN, CDR2 SYDVKM. The CDR3 coding sequence is TGTGCCAGCAGTGGCGGGACTGGAGCTTCGGCCCAGTACTTC. It specifies CASSGGTGASAQYF.

The chain recombines TRBV10-3 with TRBJ1-2; 7 bases match TRBD1. This CDR3 is built from 11 residues. The V gene end was trimmed by 11 bases and the J gene end by 7 bases; junction bases not matched to a gene: 7. Germline CDR1 ENHRY, CDR2 SYGVKD. CDR3 nucleotide sequence: TGTGCCGCATACAGGGGTAGTGGCTACACCTTC. This translates into CAAYRGSGYTF.

This chain uses TRBV25-1 with TRBJ1-1; D ambiguous. This CDR3 has 13 residues. V was cut by 3 bases and J by 1 base, with 6 bases left in between. Germline V gene sequence: CDR1 MGHDK, CDR2 SYGVNS. CDR3 residues: CASSDGRNTEAFF. CDR3 nucleotide sequence: TGTGCCAGCAGTGACGGTAGGAACACTGAAGCTTTCTTT. The variable domain in full, completed from reference TRBV25-1 and TRBJ1-1, reads EADIYQTPRYLVIGTGKKITLECSQTMGHDKMYWYQQDPGMELHLIHYSYGVNSTEKGDLSSESTVSRIRTEHFPLTLESARPSHTSQYLCASSDGRNTEAFFGQGTRLTVV.

The count of this clonotype is one. The genes are TRBV24-1 and TRBJ2-5; no clear D gene. The germline V gene encodes CDR1 KGHDR and CDR2 SFDVKD. V lost 3 bases to trimming and J lost 5 bases, with 12 bases between them. The CDR3 is 14 residues long. The CDR3 DNA reads TGTGCCACCAGTGATCTTGGTGCTGGGGAGACCCAGTACTTC. It is translated as CATSDLGAGETQYF.

The gene calls are TRBV18 and TRBJ2-7, with 12 bases aligning to TRBD2. The germline CDR1 and CDR2 sequences are KGHSH and LQKENI. J lost 6 bases, V lost 0 bases, and 3 bases had no gene match. The CDR3 covers 15 residues. CDR3 sequence (DNA): TGTGCCAGCTCACCACCGGGACTAGCGGGCGGCGAGCAGTACTTC. Amino acid sequence: CASSPPGLAGGEQYF.

This clonotype occurred once. This chain connects TRBV5-1 to TRBJ2-4; TRBD1 aligns across 9 bases. The CDR3 loop spans 15 amino acids. The germline CDR1 and CDR2 sequences are SGHRS and YFSETQ. The V and J ends lost 4 bases and 6 bases, in that order; junction bases with no gene match: 8. CDR3 in DNA: TGCGCCAGCAGCGGAGGACAGGGGAATCGAAACATTCAGTACTTC. Translating it yields CASSGGQGNRNIQYF.

Turning to this clonotype: A junction boundary mismatches the germline segment, possibly from a read error. The rearrangement links TRBV6-1 to TRBJ2-5, with 9 positions matching TRBD2. CDR3 length equals 14 residues. Looked up from germline, CDR1 is MNHNS and CDR2 is SASEGT. The CDR3 bases are TGTGCCAGCAGTAAAGCGGGGGGCCAAGAGACCCAGTACTTC. It codes for CASSKAGGQETQYF.

The DNA for the CDR3 is TGCGCCAGCCCCAGGGGTTCGGGGAACACTGAAGCTTTCTTT. This gives the protein CASPRGSGNTEAFF. The chain uses TRBV10-2 and TRBJ1-1; tentative D call: TRBD1 (6 bases). The V end lost 8 bases, the J end lost 1 base, and 14 bases lay between the germline ends. The CDR3 loop spans 14 amino acids. The V gene's germline CDR1 is WSHSY and CDR2 SAAADI.

This clonotype has just a few counts. This sequence joins TRBV9 and TRBJ2-4; no definite D call. Looked up from germline, CDR1 is SGDLS and CDR2 is YYNGEE. The V end lost 3 bases, the J end lost 6 bases, and 7 bases lay between the germline ends. The CDR3 sequence is 12 residues long. The CDR3 DNA reads TGTGCCAGCAGCGGCCCCCCAAACATTCAGTACTTC. It encodes CASSGPPNIQYF.